This entry describes one T cell receptor (beta chain). This sample is drawn from a study of blood T cell repertoires in COVID-19. Study as a whole: COVID-19 samples from acute and convalescent phases originated in the United States, Italy and Spain. The analysed material was cDNA or gDNA that came from T cells, B-cell-depleted T cells, or PBMCs.

In the authors' workflow: For nucleated cells, counts were estimated from reference gene primer amplification. Data came from immunoSEQ multiplex PCR; TCRdb stores just in-frame clones and leaves some out. That table gives V, J and clone size, and the DNA gave D and trimming. The table includes 70,000 or so clones, under 85% detected once. Germline V gene data show CDR1 as SGHDT and CDR2 as YYEEEE. This CDR3 has 14 amino acids. V lost 5 bases to trimming and J lost 3 bases; unmatched junction nucleotides: 5. The sequenced sample consisted of peripheral blood. The chain links TRBV5-6 to TRBJ1-5, with 7 bases lining up with TRBD1. The sequence came from a man aged 60-69 years with acute or convalescent COVID-19. DNA of the CDR3: TGTGCCAGCAGTGATGGACAGGACAATCAGCCCCAGCATTTT. Translation gives CASSDGQDNQPQHF. The whole variable domain, remainder taken from reference TRBV5-6 and TRBJ1-5, is DAGVTQSPTHLIKTRGQQVTLRCSPKSGHDTVSWYQQALGQGPQFIFQYYEEEERQRGNFPDRFSGHQFPNYSSELNVNALLLGDSALYLCASSDGQDNQPQHFGDGTRLSIL.